This TCR beta chain was identified during a study of CXCR3-negative and CXCR3-positive naive CD8 T cells. Across the whole study: About 135 million TRB reads in total, about 1.5 +/- 0.3 million per library. Points from the study as a whole: Once cells were cryopreserved, CXCR3 expression went down partly, and most assays used fresh PBMCs. TRB CDR3s were more hydrophobic in CXCR3-positive than in CXCR3-negative naive cells.

Libraries of TRB cDNA were made by 5' RACE and carried UMIs. TCRdb reprocessed the 5' RACE reads, keeping one entry per CDR3 protein, no DNA. The sample data list around 84,000 distinct CDR3 sequences. In the case of this clonotype: Its antigen is currently unknown.

By phenotype, naive CD8+ T cells were CD45RO-CCR7+CD27+CD95-. Germline V CDR1 and CDR2: LGHNA, YNFKEQ. The CDR3 sequence is 15 residues long. This TCR came from a human donor in good health. Some clones in this sample may be carry-over from other donors' samples. The sample taken for sequencing was naive CXCR3+ CD8+ T cells from blood. Subset specified: CD45RO-CCR7+CD27+CD95- naive CD8+ T cells expressing CXCR3 (TNR3+). The V and J genes are TRBV4-2 and TRBJ2-7; TCRdb reports TRBD2, a call that lacks DNA to check it against. CDR3 protein: CASSPKREGPYEQYF.